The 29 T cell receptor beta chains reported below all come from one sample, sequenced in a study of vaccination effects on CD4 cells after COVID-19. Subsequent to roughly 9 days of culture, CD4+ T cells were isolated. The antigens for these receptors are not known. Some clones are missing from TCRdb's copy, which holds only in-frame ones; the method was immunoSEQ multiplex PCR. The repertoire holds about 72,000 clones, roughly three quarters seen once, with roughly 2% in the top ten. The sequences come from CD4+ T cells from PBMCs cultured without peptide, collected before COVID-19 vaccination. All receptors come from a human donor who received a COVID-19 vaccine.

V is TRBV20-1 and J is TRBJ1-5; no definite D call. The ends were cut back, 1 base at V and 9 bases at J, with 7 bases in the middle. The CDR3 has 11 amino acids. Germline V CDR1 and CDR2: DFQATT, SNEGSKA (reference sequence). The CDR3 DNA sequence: TGCAGTGCTAGAGCCGGTGGGCCCCAGCATTTT. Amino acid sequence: CSARAGGPQHF.

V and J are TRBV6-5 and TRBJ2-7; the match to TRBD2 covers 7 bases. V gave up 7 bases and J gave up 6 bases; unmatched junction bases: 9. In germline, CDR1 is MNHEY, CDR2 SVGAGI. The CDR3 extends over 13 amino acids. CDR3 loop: CASKLGGDGEQYV. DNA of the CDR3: TGTGCCAGCAAACTTGGGGGGGACGGCGAGCAGTACGTC.

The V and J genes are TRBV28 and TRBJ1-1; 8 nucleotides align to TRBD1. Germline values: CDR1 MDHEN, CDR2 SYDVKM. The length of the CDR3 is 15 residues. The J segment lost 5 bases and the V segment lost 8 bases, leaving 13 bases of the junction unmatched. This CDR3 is CASSTIGQGKTEAFF. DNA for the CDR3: TGTGCCAGCTCGACGATTGGACAGGGCAAAACTGAAGCTTTCTTT.

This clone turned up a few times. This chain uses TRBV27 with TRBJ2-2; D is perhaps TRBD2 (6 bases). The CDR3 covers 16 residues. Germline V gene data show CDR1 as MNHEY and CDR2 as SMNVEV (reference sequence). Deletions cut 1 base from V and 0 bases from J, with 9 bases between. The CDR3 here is CASSLWGGTNTGELFF. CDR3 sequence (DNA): TGTGCCAGCAGTTTATGGGGCGGGACGAACACCGGGGAGCTGTTTTTT.

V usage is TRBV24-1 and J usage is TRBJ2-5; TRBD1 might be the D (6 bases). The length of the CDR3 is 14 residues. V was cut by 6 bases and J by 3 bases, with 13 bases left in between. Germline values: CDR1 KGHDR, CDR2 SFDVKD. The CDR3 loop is CATSPRTDEETQYF. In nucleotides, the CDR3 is TGTGCCACCAGTCCCCGGACAGACGAAGAGACCCAGTACTTC.

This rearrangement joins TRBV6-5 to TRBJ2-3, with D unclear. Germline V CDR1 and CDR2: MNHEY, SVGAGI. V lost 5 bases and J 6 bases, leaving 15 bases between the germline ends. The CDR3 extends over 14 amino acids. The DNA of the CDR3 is TGTGCCAGCAGTCTTACGGCAGGTCGGGATACGCAGTATTTT. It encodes CASSLTAGRDTQYF.

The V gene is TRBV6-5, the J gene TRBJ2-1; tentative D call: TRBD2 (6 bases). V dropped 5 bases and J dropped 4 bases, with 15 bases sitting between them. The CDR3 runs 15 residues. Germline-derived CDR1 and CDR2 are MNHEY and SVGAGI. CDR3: CASSNGGARYNEQFF. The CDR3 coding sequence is TGTGCCAGCAGTAACGGCGGGGCGAGATACAATGAGCAGTTCTTC.

In DNA form, the CDR3 reads TGTGCCAGCAGCTTCAGATCGGCAGGGACTTGGAATGAGCAGTTCTTC. Translation gives CASSFRSAGTWNEQFF. This chain connects TRBV7-9 to TRBJ2-1; maybe TRBD2 (6 bases). The V gene lost 3 bases and the J gene lost 7 bases, with 19 bases spanning the gap. The CDR3 is made up of 16 amino acids. The germline V gene encodes CDR1 SEHNR and CDR2 FQNEAQ (reference sequence).

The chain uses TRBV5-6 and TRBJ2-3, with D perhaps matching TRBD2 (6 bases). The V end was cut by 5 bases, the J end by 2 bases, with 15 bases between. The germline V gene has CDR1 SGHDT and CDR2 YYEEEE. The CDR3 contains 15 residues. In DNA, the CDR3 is TGTGCCAGCAGGCGGGGACCGACCGACACAGATACGCAGTATTTT. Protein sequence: CASRRGPTDTDTQYF.

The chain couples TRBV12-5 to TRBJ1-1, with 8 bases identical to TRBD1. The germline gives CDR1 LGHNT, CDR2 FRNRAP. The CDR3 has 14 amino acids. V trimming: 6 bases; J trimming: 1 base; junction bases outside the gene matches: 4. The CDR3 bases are TGTGCTAGTGGCACGCAGGGGGCGAACACTGAAGCTTTCTTT. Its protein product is CASGTQGANTEAFF.

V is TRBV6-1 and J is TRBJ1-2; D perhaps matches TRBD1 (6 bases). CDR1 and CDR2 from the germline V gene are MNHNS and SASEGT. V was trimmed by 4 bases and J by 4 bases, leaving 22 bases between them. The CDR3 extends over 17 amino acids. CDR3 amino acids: CASSGVLGGSRGYGYTF. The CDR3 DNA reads TGTGCCAGCAGTGGTGTTTTGGGGGGCTCGAGAGGCTATGGCTACACCTTC.

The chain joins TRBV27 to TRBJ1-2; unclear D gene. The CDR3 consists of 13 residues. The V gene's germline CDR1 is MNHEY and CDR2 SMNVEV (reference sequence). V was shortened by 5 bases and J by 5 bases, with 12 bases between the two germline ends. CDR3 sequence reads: CASSPRSAYGYTF. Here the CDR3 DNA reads TGTGCCAGCAGTCCTCGTTCGGCTTATGGCTACACCTTC.

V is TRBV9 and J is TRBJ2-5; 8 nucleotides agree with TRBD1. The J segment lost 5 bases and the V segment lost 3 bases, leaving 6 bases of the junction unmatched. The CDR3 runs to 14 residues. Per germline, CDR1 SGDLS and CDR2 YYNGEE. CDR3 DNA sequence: TGTGCCAGCAGCGGACTGACAGGGGACGAGACCCAGTACTTC. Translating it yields CASSGLTGDETQYF.

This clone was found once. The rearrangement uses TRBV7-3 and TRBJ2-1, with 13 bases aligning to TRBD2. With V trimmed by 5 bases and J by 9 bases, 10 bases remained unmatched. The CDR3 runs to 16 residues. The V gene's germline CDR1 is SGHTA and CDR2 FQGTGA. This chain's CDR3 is CASSPRLAGGLSEQFF. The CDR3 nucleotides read TGTGCCAGCAGCCCAAGACTAGCGGGGGGCCTGAGTGAGCAGTTCTTC. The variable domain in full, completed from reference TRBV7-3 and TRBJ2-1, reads GAGVSQTPSNKVTEKGKYVELRCDPISGHTALYWYRQSLGQGPEFLIYFQGTGAADDSGLPNDRFFAVRPEGSVSTLKIQRTERGDSAVYLCASSPRLAGGLSEQFFGPGTRLTVL.

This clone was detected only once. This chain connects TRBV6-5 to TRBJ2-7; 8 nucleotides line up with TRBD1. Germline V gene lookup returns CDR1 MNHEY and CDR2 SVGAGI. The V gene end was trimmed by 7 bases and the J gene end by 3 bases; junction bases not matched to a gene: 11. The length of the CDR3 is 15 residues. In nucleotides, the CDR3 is TGTGCCAGCACCCCCTCAGGGACAGGAGGCTACGAGCAGTACGTC. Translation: CASTPSGTGGYEQYV.

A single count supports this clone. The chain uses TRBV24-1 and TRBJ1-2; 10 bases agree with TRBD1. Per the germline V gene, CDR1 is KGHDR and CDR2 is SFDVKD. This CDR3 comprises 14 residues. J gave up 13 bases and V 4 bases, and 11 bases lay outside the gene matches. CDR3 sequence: CATSEPGQGTVRTF. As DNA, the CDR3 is TGTGCCACCAGTGAGCCGGGACAGGGGACGGTTCGCACCTTC.

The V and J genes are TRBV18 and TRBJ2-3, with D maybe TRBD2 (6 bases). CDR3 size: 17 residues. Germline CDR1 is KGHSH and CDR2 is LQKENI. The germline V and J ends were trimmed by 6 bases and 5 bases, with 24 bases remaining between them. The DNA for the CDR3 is TGTGCCAGCTCGCCCCGAGGCGGGGCCTCTGTAGGAGATACGCAGTATTTT. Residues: CASSPRGGASVGDTQYF.

The CDR3 loop is CASRGQGRREQYV. In nucleotides, the CDR3 is TGTGCCAGCAGGGGACAGGGGCGGAGGGAGCAGTACGTC. The gene calls are TRBV28 and TRBJ2-7, with 10 nucleotides matching TRBD1. The CDR3 consists of 13 residues. Trimming at V came to 6 bases and at J to 7 bases, leaving 6 bases not matched to a gene. Germline V gives CDR1 MDHEN, CDR2 SYDVKM.

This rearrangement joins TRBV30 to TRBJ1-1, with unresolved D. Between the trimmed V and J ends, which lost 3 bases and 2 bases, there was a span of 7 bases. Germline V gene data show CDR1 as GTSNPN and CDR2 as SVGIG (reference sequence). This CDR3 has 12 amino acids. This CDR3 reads CAWRRGNTEAFF. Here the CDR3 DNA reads TGTGCCTGGAGACGGGGAAACACTGAAGCTTTCTTT.

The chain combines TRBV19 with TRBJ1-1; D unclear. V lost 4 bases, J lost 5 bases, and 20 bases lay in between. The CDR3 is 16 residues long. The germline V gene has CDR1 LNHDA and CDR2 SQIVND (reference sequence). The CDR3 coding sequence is TGTGCCAGTAGTACCCCGAACAGTCCAACGGGGACTGAAGCTTTCTTT. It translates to CASSTPNSPTGTEAFF.

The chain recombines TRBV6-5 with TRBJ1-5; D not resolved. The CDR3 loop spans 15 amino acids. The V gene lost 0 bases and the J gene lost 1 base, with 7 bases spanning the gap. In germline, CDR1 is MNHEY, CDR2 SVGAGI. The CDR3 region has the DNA TGTGCCAGCAGTTACTCGATACCGAGCAATCAGCCCCAGCATTTT. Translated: CASSYSIPSNQPQHF.

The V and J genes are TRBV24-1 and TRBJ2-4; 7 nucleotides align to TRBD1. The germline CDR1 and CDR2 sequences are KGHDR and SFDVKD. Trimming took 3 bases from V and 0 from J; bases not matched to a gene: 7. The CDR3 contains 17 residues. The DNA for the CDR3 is TGTGCCACCAGTGATCCTACAGGGGATGGAGCCAAAAACATTCAGTACTTC. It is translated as CATSDPTGDGAKNIQYF.

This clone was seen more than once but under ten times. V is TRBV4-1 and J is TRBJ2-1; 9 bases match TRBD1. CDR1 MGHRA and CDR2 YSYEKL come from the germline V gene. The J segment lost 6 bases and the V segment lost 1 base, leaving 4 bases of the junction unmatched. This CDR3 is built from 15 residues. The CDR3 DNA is TGCGCCAGCAGCCAAGGGGACAGGGAAACCAATGAGCAGTTCTTC. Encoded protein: CASSQGDRETNEQFF.

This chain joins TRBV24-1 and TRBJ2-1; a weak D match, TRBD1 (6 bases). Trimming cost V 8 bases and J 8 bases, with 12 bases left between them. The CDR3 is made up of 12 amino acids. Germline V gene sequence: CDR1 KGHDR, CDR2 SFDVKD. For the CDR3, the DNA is TGTGCCACCACAAAGGCAGGGGATGAGCAGTTCTTC. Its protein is CATTKAGDEQFF.

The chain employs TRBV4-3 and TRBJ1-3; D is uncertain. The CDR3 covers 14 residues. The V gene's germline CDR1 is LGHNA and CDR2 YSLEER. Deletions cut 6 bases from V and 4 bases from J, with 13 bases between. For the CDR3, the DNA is TGCGCCAGCAGTTATAATAGTGGGGGAAACACCATATATTTT. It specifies CASSYNSGGNTIYF.

The CDR3 bases are TGTGCCAGCAGTGTAAAGGGGGCTTATAATTCACCCCTCCACTTT. It encodes CASSVKGAYNSPLHF. The rearrangement uses TRBV28 and TRBJ1-6; 7 bases map to TRBD1. CDR1 and CDR2 from the germline V gene are MDHEN and SYDVKM. V lost 5 bases, J lost 4 bases, and 5 bases stayed unmatched. The CDR3 runs 15 residues.

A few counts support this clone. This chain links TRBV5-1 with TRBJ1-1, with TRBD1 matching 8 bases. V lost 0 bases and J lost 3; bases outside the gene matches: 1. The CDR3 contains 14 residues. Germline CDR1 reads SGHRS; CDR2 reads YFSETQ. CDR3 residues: CASSLGQGYTEAFF. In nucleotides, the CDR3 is TGCGCCAGCAGCTTGGGACAGGGGTACACTGAAGCTTTCTTT. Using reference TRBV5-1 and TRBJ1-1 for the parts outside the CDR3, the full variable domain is KAGVTQTPRYLIKTRGQQVTLSCSPISGHRSVSWYQQTPGQGLQFLFEYFSETQRNKGNFPGRFSGRQFSNSRSEMNVSTLELGDSALYLCASSLGQGYTEAFFGQGTRLTVV.

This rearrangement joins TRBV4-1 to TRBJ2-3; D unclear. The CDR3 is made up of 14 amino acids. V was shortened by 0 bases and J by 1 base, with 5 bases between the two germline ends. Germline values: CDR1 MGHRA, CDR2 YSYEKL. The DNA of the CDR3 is TGCGCCAGCAGCCAAGATTCCGGCACAGATACGCAGTATTTT. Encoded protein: CASSQDSGTDTQYF.

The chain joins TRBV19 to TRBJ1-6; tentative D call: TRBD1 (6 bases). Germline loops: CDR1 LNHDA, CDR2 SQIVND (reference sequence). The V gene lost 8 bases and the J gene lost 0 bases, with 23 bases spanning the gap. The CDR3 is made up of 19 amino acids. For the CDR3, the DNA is TGTGCCAGTCGTGTTGCAATAACGGGGGCGAGCTCCTATAATTCACCCCTCCACTTT. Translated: CASRVAITGASSYNSPLHF.